This T cell receptor (beta chain) was retrieved from a study of blood T cell repertoires in COVID-19. The CDR3 is made up of 13 amino acids. Germline V gene data show CDR1 as SQVTM and CDR2 as ANQGSEA. Trimming left V 5 bases short and J 0 bases short, with 8 bases between. Sequenced by immunoSEQ multiplex PCR; TCRdb stores in-frame clones only, minus some. The profile shows fewer than 300,000 clones, approximately 77% of them singletons. The TCR originated in a woman aged 18 to 35 with acute or convalescent COVID-19. J is TRBJ2-1 and V is TRBV29-1; D gene ambiguous. Sequencing was done on a sample of peripheral blood. This CDR3 is CSVSESSYNEQFF. In nucleotides, the CDR3 is TGCAGCGTTTCGGAGAGCTCCTACAATGAGCAGTTCTTC.